This T cell receptor (beta chain) was profiled in a study of cytomegalovirus exposure and HLA in healthy donors. To note about this clone: The antigen is unknown.

Germline CDR1 is SEHNR and CDR2 is FQNEAQ (reference sequence). V was shortened by 1 base and J by 3 bases, with 7 bases between the two germline ends. The CDR3 length is 14 residues. PCR used 60 Vbeta primers and 13 Jbeta primers. Using immunoSEQ multiplex PCR, the repertoire was profiled, and TCRdb retains in-frame clones only, with some absent. Of around 140,000 clones listed, 64% are singletons. Findings and limits, study-wide: Reportedly, fewer N-insertions than the approximately 690-donor mean appeared in an Asian-associated ancestry cluster in a later analysis. The study labeled more than 150 TCR beta chains cytomegalovirus-associated.

The sample consisted of PBMCs. This receptor was obtained from a woman in her thirties or forties in good health and CMV-seronegative. The chain has TRBV7-9 and TRBJ2-1; D is unclear. DNA for the CDR3: TGTGCCAGCAGCTTAGTTAGAGGCTACAATGAGCAGTTCTTC. Its translation: CASSLVRGYNEQFF.